A single sample gave rise to the 6 T cell receptor beta chains below, sequenced in a study of blood T cell repertoires in COVID-19. Assay used: immunoSEQ multiplex PCR; TCRdb lists only in-frame clones, some missing. This sample carries 95,000 to 120,000 clones, 80% to 90% of them seen once, and the ten largest clones take approximately 4.5%. What was sequenced was peripheral blood. The receptors stem from a woman aged 45-65 years with acute or convalescent COVID-19.

The chain employs TRBV4-2 and TRBJ1-1, with 9 bases aligning to TRBD1. Germline assignment: CDR1 LGHNA and CDR2 YNFKEQ. Unmatched junction bases numbered 9, after V lost 10 bases and J lost 3 bases. The CDR3 is 14 residues long. CDR3 loop: CATNTGTGYTEAFF. DNA of the CDR3: TGTGCCACTAATACCGGGACAGGGTACACTGAAGCTTTCTTT.

This rearrangement joins TRBV6-2 or TRBV6-3 to TRBJ1-3; D unresolved. Germline-derived CDR1 and CDR2 are MNHEY and SVGEGT. V lost 2 bases and J lost 2, with 13 bases in between. The CDR3 has 16 residues. The CDR3 region has the DNA TGTGCCAGCAGTTACGCGGAGGGAAGGCCTGGAAACACCATATATTTT. This codes for CASSYAEGRPGNTIYF.

The genes are TRBV2 and TRBJ1-5, with D possibly being TRBD1 (6 bases). CDR1 and CDR2 (germline): SNHLY, FYNNEI. The CDR3 is 15 residues long. V was pared by 3 bases and J by 3 bases, with 12 bases between. This CDR3 is CASSDRTGINQPQHF. In DNA form, the CDR3 reads TGTGCCAGCAGTGACAGAACAGGGATCAATCAGCCCCAGCATTTT.

The chain has TRBV10-3 and TRBJ2-7, with D maybe TRBD2 (6 bases). The germline V and J ends were trimmed by 6 bases and 5 bases, with 14 bases remaining between them. The CDR3 consists of 13 residues. Germline V CDR1 and CDR2: ENHRY, SYGVKD. The CDR3 loop is CAIRDGSADEQYF. CDR3 DNA: TGTGCCATCAGGGACGGGAGCGCGGACGAGCAGTACTTC.

The chain couples TRBV7-2 to TRBJ2-1, with 7 bases lining up with TRBD1. Germline V lookup: CDR1 SGHTA, CDR2 FQGNSA. The CDR3 loop spans 14 amino acids. V dropped 5 bases and J dropped 3; count of bases not matched to a gene: 4. CDR3 residues: CASSQTGLYNEQFF. CDR3 bases: TGTGCCAGCAGCCAGACAGGGCTCTACAATGAGCAGTTCTTC. Full variable domain (outside the CDR3, taken from reference TRBV7-2 and TRBJ2-1): GAGVSQSPSNKVTEKGKDVELRCDPISGHTALYWYRQSLGQGLEFLIYFQGNSAPDKSGLPSDRFSAERTGGSVSTLTIQRTQQEDSAVYLCASSQTGLYNEQFFGPGTRLTVL.

J is TRBJ2-1 and V is TRBV6-2 or TRBV6-3, with TRBD2 matching over 7 bases. This CDR3 region has 18 residues. With V trimmed by 0 bases and J by 4 bases, 12 bases remained unmatched. Germline-derived CDR1 and CDR2 are MNHEY and SVGEGT. CDR3 DNA sequence: TGTGCCAGCAGTTACTCGATCTTGGGTCTAGCGGATTACAATGAGCAGTTCTTC. This encodes CASSYSILGLADYNEQFF.